Listed below are T cell receptor beta chains from one sample, sequenced in a study of metastatic and nonmetastatic thyroid tumors. TCRdb re-analyzed the PCR reads using MiXCR. Of around 20,000 clones listed, about 11% are singletons. Input material: blood. These receptors were taken from a female donor with papillary thyroid cancer or a benign thyroid nodule (not recorded which). Some clones in this sample may be carry-over from other donors' samples. The CDR3 runs from the conserved cysteine through the conserved F or W. D genes are given only for firm matches. Size is omitted from some rows. Given values are once, few, many or a class for expanded clones.

d_call cdr3_length j_call clone_size v_call cdr3_aa cdr3_nt
- 15 TRBJ2-4 many TRBV27 CASSSGERAKNIQYF TGTGCCAGCAGTTCGGGGGAGCGGGCCAAAAACATTCAGTACTTC
- 14 TRBJ2-2 - TRBV6-1 CASKVAGEVGELFF TGTGCCAGCAAGGTAGCTGGGGAAGTCGGGGAGCTGTTTTTT
TRBD1 13 TRBJ2-7 many TRBV5-6 CASKARGPYEQYF TGTGCCAGCAAGGCCAGGGGGCCATACGAGCAGTACTTC
- 13 TRBJ1-1 many TRBV30 CAWSVRVATEAFF TGTGCCTGGAGTGTACGGGTTGCCACTGAAGCTTTCTTT
TRBD2 14 TRBJ2-7 once TRBV3-1 CASSRPGNSGGRYF TGTGCCAGCAGCCGACCCGGTAACTCGGGGGGGAGGTACTTC
- 11 TRBJ2-1 medium-sized TRBV27 CASSSHNEQFF TGTGCCAGCAGTTCTCACAATGAGCAGTTCTTC
TRBD2 15 TRBJ2-5 many TRBV7-2 CASSEDSAGGETQYF TGTGCCAGCAGCGAGGACTCAGCGGGAGGTGAGACCCAGTACTTC
- 14 TRBJ2-1 - TRBV20-1 CSARVVRAPNEQFF TGCAGTGCTAGAGTCGTACGGGCCCCCAATGAGCAGTTCTTC
TRBD2 14 TRBJ2-1 many TRBV29-1 CSVEGSGGSNEQFF TGCAGCGTTGAAGGTTCGGGAGGAAGCAATGAGCAGTTCTTC
TRBD2 18 TRBJ2-5 many TRBV11-2 CASSLDGTSGRAGETQYF TGTGCCAGCAGCTTAGATGGGACTAGCGGGAGGGCCGGGGAGACCCAGTACTTC
- 15 TRBJ2-2 many TRBV10-3 CAISAFGGDTGELFF TGTGCCATCAGCGCCTTTGGGGGAGACACCGGGGAGCTGTTTTTT
- 15 TRBJ2-3 many TRBV25-1 CASSEFVGETDTQYF TGTGCCAGCAGTGAATTCGTGGGAGAAACAGATACGCAGTATTTT
- 15 TRBJ2-5 few TRBV4-1 CARSPLGGTQETQYF TGCGCCCGCAGCCCCCTGGGGGGGACACAAGAGACCCAGTACTTC
TRBD2 17 TRBJ2-3 many TRBV6-4 CASSDEASGSGTDTQYF TGTGCCAGCAGTGACGAGGCTAGCGGGAGTGGAACAGATACGCAGTATTTT
TRBD1 16 TRBJ2-7 many TRBV3-1 CASSQVFRDRGEEQYF TGTGCCAGCAGCCAAGTGTTCCGGGACAGGGGTGAAGAGCAGTACTTC
TRBD1 14 TRBJ1-5 medium-sized TRBV28 CASRDSGGWEPQHF TGTGCCAGCAGAGACTCAGGGGGCTGGGAGCCCCAGCATTTT
- 15 TRBJ2-7 many TRBV20-1 CSARDRYGGWDEQYF TGCAGTGCTAGAGACCGTTATGGGGGTTGGGACGAGCAGTACTTC
TRBD1 14 TRBJ2-5 many TRBV9 CASSEGQGKETQYF TGTGCCAGCAGCGAGGGACAGGGTAAAGAGACCCAGTACTTC
TRBD2 17 TRBJ2-1 many TRBV11-2 CASSLELAGGPDNEQFF TGTGCCAGCAGCTTAGAACTAGCGGGAGGGCCGGACAATGAGCAGTTCTTC
TRBD1 15 TRBJ1-6 - TRBV30 CAWAMQQGVYSPLHF TGTGCCTGGGCAATGCAACAGGGGGTTTATTCACCCCTCCACTTT
TRBD2 13 TRBJ2-5 many TRBV30 CAWGGLSQETQYF TGTGCCTGGGGGGGACTATCACAAGAGACCCAGTACTTC
- 16 TRBJ1-1 - TRBV18 CASSPPSRGSNTEAFF TGTGCCAGCTCACCCCCTTCGCGGGGATCGAACACTGAAGCTTTCTTT
TRBD1 16 TRBJ2-6 - TRBV6-1 CASTQGTGAGANVLTF TGTGCCAGCACGCAGGGGACAGGGGCTGGGGCCAACGTCCTGACTTTC